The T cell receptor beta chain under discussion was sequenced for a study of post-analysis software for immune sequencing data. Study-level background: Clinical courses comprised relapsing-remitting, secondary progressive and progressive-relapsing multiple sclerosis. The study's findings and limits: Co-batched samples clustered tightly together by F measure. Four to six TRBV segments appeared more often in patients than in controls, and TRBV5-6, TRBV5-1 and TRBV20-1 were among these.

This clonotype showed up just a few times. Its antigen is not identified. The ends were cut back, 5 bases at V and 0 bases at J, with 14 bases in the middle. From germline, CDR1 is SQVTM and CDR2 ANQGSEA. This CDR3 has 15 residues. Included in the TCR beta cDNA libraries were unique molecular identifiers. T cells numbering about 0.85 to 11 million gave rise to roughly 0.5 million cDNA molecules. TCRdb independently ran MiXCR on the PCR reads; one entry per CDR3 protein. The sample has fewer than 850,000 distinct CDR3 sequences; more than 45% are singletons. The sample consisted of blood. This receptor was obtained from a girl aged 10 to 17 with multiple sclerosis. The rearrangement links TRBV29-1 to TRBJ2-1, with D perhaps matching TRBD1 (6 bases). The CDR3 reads CSVPRRGSSYNEQFF. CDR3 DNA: TGCAGCGTTCCCCGAAGGGGGAGCTCCTACAATGAGCAGTTCTTC.